One sample yielded the 5 T cell receptor beta chains listed below, sequenced in a study of T cell repertoires and HLA-DP antigens. Libraries were prepared by immunoSEQ multiplex PCR; TCRdb keeps only in-frame clonotypes and omits some of them. The sample includes 65,000 to 95,000 clones, around three quarters of them seen just once. No antigen is known for these receptors. Sequences were obtained from CD4+ T cells from PBMCs. These receptors all come from a man aged 55 to 70 in good health and CMV-seronegative.

This clone was detected once. The V and J genes are TRBV4-3 and TRBJ2-1; D gene ambiguous. Germline V CDR1 and CDR2: LGHNA, YSLEER. CDR3 length equals 17 residues. The V end was cut by 0 bases, the J end by 3 bases, with 15 bases between. CDR3 in amino acids: CASSQERTGPIYNEQFF. The CDR3 region has the DNA TGCGCCAGCAGCCAAGAACGCACCGGACCGATCTACAATGAGCAGTTCTTC.

This clone was recorded a few times. This rearrangement joins TRBV7-9 to TRBJ2-7; 9 bases are shared with TRBD1. The CDR3 sequence is 17 residues long. With V trimmed by 3 bases and J by 2 bases, 11 bases remained unmatched. Germline CDR1 reads SEHNR; CDR2 reads FQNEAQ (reference sequence). Here the CDR3 reads CASSFYFGTGFTYEQYF. In DNA form, the CDR3 reads TGTGCCAGCAGCTTTTATTTCGGGACAGGGTTTACCTACGAGCAGTACTTC. The full variable domain, rest sourced from reference TRBV7-9 and TRBJ2-7, is DTGVSQNPRHKITKRGQNVTFRCDPISEHNRLYWYRQTLGQGPEFLTYFQNEAQLEKSRLLSDRFSAERPKGSFSTLEIQRTEQGDSAMYLCASSFYFGTGFTYEQYFGPGTRLTVT.

V and J are TRBV30 and TRBJ1-6; TRBD1 matches at 10 bases. This CDR3 contains 15 residues. Trimming removed 3 bases from V and 8 bases from J; junction bases left unmatched: 7. Germline V gene lookup returns CDR1 GTSNPN and CDR2 SVGIG (reference sequence). CDR3 loop: CAWRGDRGRYSPLHF. Written as DNA, the CDR3 is TGTGCCTGGAGAGGGGACAGGGGCAGGTATTCACCCCTCCACTTT. Supplemented by reference TRBV30 and TRBJ1-6, the full variable domain reads SQTIHQWPATLVQPVGSPLSLECTVEGTSNPNLYWYRQAAGRGLQLLFYSVGIGQISSEVPQNLSASRPQDRQFILSSKKLLLSDSGFYLCAWRGDRGRYSPLHFGNGTRLTVT.

The chain links TRBV11-3 to TRBJ2-6, with D hard to call. The CDR3 covers 16 residues. V was trimmed by 0 bases and J by 0 bases, leaving 6 bases between them. The V gene's germline CDR1 is SGHNT and CDR2 YENEEA. The CDR3 DNA sequence: TGTGCCAGCAGCTTAGATCTTGGCTCTGGGGCCAACGTCCTGACTTTC. Protein: CASSLDLGSGANVLTF.

The J gene is TRBJ2-5, the V gene TRBV19, with D hard to call. The CDR3 contains 13 residues. The germline gives CDR1 LNHDA, CDR2 SQIVND (reference sequence). Trimming removed 5 bases at V and 2 bases at J, with 9 bases between. CDR3 coding DNA: TGTGCCAGTAGTCCGCAGGATCAAGAGACCCAGTACTTC. Protein sequence: CASSPQDQETQYF.